These 27 T cell receptor beta chains were all obtained from the same sample, sequenced in a study of blood T cell repertoires in COVID-19. The data were produced by immunoSEQ multiplex PCR, yet TCRdb's version contains in-frame clones alone and is incomplete. The data contain over 450,000 clones, about 91% of them singletons. Sequencing input: peripheral blood. Receptors originate from a man aged 18 to 30 with COVID-19, enrolled during active disease.

The chain's CDR3 is CASRSKVVNTEAFF. Written as DNA, the CDR3 is TGTGCCAGCAGGAGCAAAGTAGTGAACACTGAAGCTTTCTTT. The chain has TRBV6-5 and TRBJ1-1; D gene ambiguous. Per germline, CDR1 MNHEY and CDR2 SVGAGI. The germline V and J ends were trimmed by 6 bases and 0 bases, with 11 bases remaining between them. CDR3 size: 14 residues.

This clone came up a few times. The chain carries TRBV7-2 and TRBJ2-1; TRBD2 agrees at 9 bases. With V trimmed by 8 bases and J by 9 bases, 11 bases remained unmatched. The CDR3 loop spans 14 amino acids. CDR1 SGHTA and CDR2 FQGNSA come from the germline V gene. The CDR3 is CASFRVAGEGEQFF. The CDR3 nucleotides are TGTGCCAGCTTTCGGGTAGCGGGAGAGGGTGAGCAGTTCTTC.

V gene TRBV11-3 combines with J gene TRBJ2-3; the D is unclear. Germline values: CDR1 SGHNT, CDR2 YENEEA. V lost 3 bases to trimming and J lost 5 bases, with 6 bases between them. CDR3 length: 12 amino acids. The CDR3 sequence is CASSFPGDTQYF. CDR3 coding DNA: TGTGCCAGCAGCTTCCCCGGAGATACGCAGTATTTT.

The chain has TRBV15 and TRBJ1-5; the D gene is possibly TRBD1 (5 bases). The CDR3 extends over 17 amino acids. Germline V CDR1 and CDR2: LNHNV, YYDKDF (reference sequence). V shed 1 base and J shed 0 bases, with 13 bases lying between them. CDR3 sequence: CATSRVLFQGSNQPQHF. DNA for the CDR3: TGTGCCACCAGCAGAGTGCTTTTCCAGGGTAGCAATCAGCCCCAGCATTTT. Filled out from reference TRBV15 and TRBJ1-5, the complete variable domain reads DAMVIQNPRYQVTQFGKPVTLSCSQTLNHNVMYWYQQKSSQAPKLLFHYYDKDFNNEADTPDNFQSRRPNTSFCFLDIRSPGLGDTAMYLCATSRVLFQGSNQPQHFGDGTRLSIL.

The CDR3 sequence: CASSIVGRGGNQPQHF. As DNA, the CDR3 is TGTGCCAGTAGTATAGTAGGCAGGGGCGGCAATCAGCCCCAGCATTTT. The chain couples TRBV19 to TRBJ1-5, with D perhaps matching TRBD1 (6 bases). Per germline, CDR1 LNHDA and CDR2 SQIVND (reference sequence). The CDR3 totals 16 residues. Trimming removed 1 base at V and 2 bases at J, with 12 bases between.

The count of this clone is one. The chain has TRBV24-1 and TRBJ2-1; 10 bases are a match to TRBD1. The CDR3 length is 15 residues. Trimming cost V 4 bases and J 9 bases; bases outside gene matches: 8. Germline lookup yields CDR1 KGHDR and CDR2 SFDVKD. For the CDR3, the DNA is TGTGCCACCAGTGACCACCGACAGGGGGCTAGTGAGCAGTTCTTC. Residues: CATSDHRQGASEQFF.

This sequence joins TRBV13 and TRBJ1-2, with no clear D. From germline, CDR1 is PRHDT and CDR2 FYEKMQ (reference sequence). The CDR3 length is 13 residues. The germline V and J ends were trimmed by 0 bases and 8 bases, with 10 bases remaining between them. The CDR3 loop reads CASSLGAAWGYTF. CDR3 in DNA: TGTGCCAGCAGCTTAGGGGCGGCGTGGGGCTACACCTTC.

There are a few counts of this clone. The V and J genes are TRBV19 and TRBJ1-5; 7 bases are a match to TRBD1. The junction had 7 bases not matched to a gene; V was cut back by 2 bases and J by 3 bases. CDR1 and CDR2 (germline): LNHDA, SQIVND (reference sequence). This CDR3 contains 16 residues. In DNA form, the CDR3 reads TGTGCCAGTAGTATAATACGACAGGGAGCCAATCAGCCCCAGCATTTT. This translates into CASSIIRQGANQPQHF. Supplemented by reference TRBV19 and TRBJ1-5, the full variable domain reads DGGITQSPKYLFRKEGQNVTLSCEQNLNHDAMYWYRQDPGQGLRLIYYSQIVNDFQKGDIAEGYSVSREKKESFPLTVTSAQKNPTAFYLCASSIIRQGANQPQHFGDGTRLSIL.

J is TRBJ2-7 and V is TRBV30; a weak D match, TRBD2 (6 bases). CDR1 is GTSNPN, CDR2 SVGIG, per germline (reference sequence). Trimming took off 1 base at V and 9 bases at J, with 22 bases between the two ends. The CDR3 spans 15 residues. In DNA form, the CDR3 reads TGTGCCTGGAGTGCAACACGGGGGTCGACATCGGGGCAGTACTTC. It is translated as CAWSATRGSTSGQYF.

The J gene is TRBJ2-7, the V gene TRBV27, with 8 bases aligning to TRBD1. Unmatched junction bases numbered 9, after V lost 2 bases and J lost 9 bases. The CDR3 extends over 14 amino acids. Germline CDR1 reads MNHEY; CDR2 reads SMNVEV (reference sequence). CDR3 coding DNA: TGTGCCAGCAGTTTAACCCCCCAGGGGGCGATGCAGTACTTC. It encodes CASSLTPQGAMQYF.

V and J are TRBV7-9 and TRBJ1-4, with D maybe TRBD1 (5 bases). CDR1 SEHNR and CDR2 FQNEAQ come from the germline V gene (reference sequence). Between the trimmed V and J ends, which lost 5 bases and 7 bases, there was a span of 23 bases. The CDR3 runs to 17 residues. CDR3 coding DNA: TGTGCCAGCAGCCCGCGATCAGACAGCCTAAACAGTGAAAAACTGTTTTTT. This codes for CASSPRSDSLNSEKLFF.

The chain is built from TRBV19 and TRBJ2-2, with 9 bases aligning to TRBD1. Trimming took 10 bases from V and 0 from J; bases not matched to a gene: 12. The germline CDR1 and CDR2 sequences are LNHDA and SQIVND (reference sequence). This CDR3 has 17 residues. The CDR3 bases are TGTGCCACCCAGAGGGGACAGGGAAGAGCGAACACCGGGGAGCTGTTTTTT. It encodes CATQRGQGRANTGELFF. The whole variable domain, remainder taken from reference TRBV19 and TRBJ2-2, is DGGITQSPKYLFRKEGQNVTLSCEQNLNHDAMYWYRQDPGQGLRLIYYSQIVNDFQKGDIAEGYSVSREKKESFPLTVTSAQKNPTAFYLCATQRGQGRANTGELFFGEGSRLTVL.

This chain uses TRBV5-4 with TRBJ2-2; TRBD2 matches 7 bases. The CDR3 length is 17 residues. Germline CDR1 and CDR2: SGHNT and YYREEE (reference sequence). The V gene end was trimmed by 4 bases and the J gene end by 6 bases; junction bases not matched to a gene: 15. The CDR3 loop reads CASSIPSGGESAGELFF. The CDR3 region has the DNA TGTGCCAGCAGCATTCCTAGTGGGGGGGAGTCCGCCGGGGAGCTGTTTTTT.

CDR3 sequence (DNA): TGTGCCAGCAGTGTAGGACAGGGGACGAACACTGAAGCTTTCTTT. Its protein product is CASSVGQGTNTEAFF. The J gene is TRBJ1-1, the V gene TRBV2; TRBD1 matches at 9 bases. V dropped 4 bases and J dropped 1; count of bases not matched to a gene: 4. The CDR3 is 15 residues long. Germline values: CDR1 SNHLY, CDR2 FYNNEI.

On this clone: One end of the junction does not line up with germline, which may come from a read error. The chain uses TRBV24-1 and TRBJ2-7; D possibly corresponds to TRBD1 (6 bases). The CDR3 totals 12 residues. From germline, CDR1 is KGHDR and CDR2 SFDVKD. In nucleotides, the CDR3 is TGTGCCACCAGTGATTTAACAGGGAAGTTGGACTTC. This translates into CATSDLTGKLDF.

V and J are TRBV5-1 and TRBJ2-3; 8 bases match TRBD1. The CDR3 loop spans 15 amino acids. The V segment lost 0 bases and the J segment 4 bases; nucleotides outside the gene matches: 4. Germline CDR1 is SGHRS and CDR2 is YFSETQ. The CDR3 DNA reads as TGCGCCAGCAGCTTGGACGGGACAGGTTCAGATACGCAGTATTTT. This codes for CASSLDGTGSDTQYF.

The rearrangement uses TRBV19 and TRBJ1-2; D not certain. The CDR3 length is 13 residues. Trimming cost V 3 bases and J 6 bases, with 11 bases left between them. CDR1 and CDR2 from the germline V gene are LNHDA and SQIVND (reference sequence). CDR3 in amino acids: CASSIGVNDGYTF. For the CDR3, the DNA is TGTGCCAGTAGTATCGGTGTGAACGATGGCTACACCTTC.

The V and J genes are TRBV7-9 and TRBJ2-7, with D tentatively TRBD1 (7 bases). In germline, CDR1 is SEHNR, CDR2 FQNEAQ (reference sequence). The V end lost 3 bases, the J end lost 3 bases, and 15 bases lay between the germline ends. CDR3 length equals 15 residues. This CDR3 reads CASSLAGQTNYEQYF. The CDR3 nucleotides are TGTGCCAGCAGCTTGGCGGGACAGACTAACTACGAGCAGTACTTC.

The chain joins TRBV29-1 to TRBJ2-2; the match to TRBD2 covers 13 bases. The CDR3 length is 14 residues. Looked up from germline, CDR1 is SQVTM and CDR2 is ANQGSEA. Trimming took 7 bases from V and 7 from J; bases not matched to a gene: 6. CDR3 region: CSALAGGEGGELFF. For the CDR3, the DNA is TGCAGCGCACTAGCGGGAGGGGAAGGCGGGGAGCTGTTTTTT.

The rearrangement joins TRBV6-5 to TRBJ2-7; a weak D match, TRBD1 (6 bases). The V and J ends lost 7 bases and 0 bases respectively, with 10 bases between them. The CDR3 runs to 13 residues. CDR1 and CDR2 (germline): MNHEY, SVGAGI. CDR3 coding DNA: TGTGCCAGCACCACAGGGAACTCCTACGAGCAGTACTTC. Translation: CASTTGNSYEQYF.

The rearrangement joins TRBV12-3 or TRBV12-4 to TRBJ2-7; D perhaps matches TRBD2 (6 bases). CDR3 length: 13 amino acids. V lost 8 bases and J lost 7, with 18 bases in between. CDR3 bases: TGTGCCAGCCAGGAGGGCGGGCGGCGGGAGCAGTACTTC. This codes for CASQEGGRREQYF.

The rearrangement joins TRBV24-1 to TRBJ2-3; possibly TRBD2 for D (7 bases). Germline V gene sequence: CDR1 KGHDR, CDR2 SFDVKD. The CDR3 runs 14 residues. The ends were cut back, 5 bases at V and 6 bases at J, with 14 bases in the middle. The CDR3 nucleotides read TGTGCCACCAGTGGCACAGGGAGGGCGGATACGCAGTATTTT. It yields the protein CATSGTGRADTQYF.

V usage is TRBV5-4 and J usage is TRBJ2-5; D call uncertain. CDR3 length equals 13 residues. Germline V gene data show CDR1 as SGHNT and CDR2 as YYREEE (reference sequence). Trimming removed 4 bases from V and 3 bases from J, with 10 bases in between. CDR3 bases: TGTGCCAGCAGCATGGTTACAGAAGAGACCCAGTACTTC. It encodes CASSMVTEETQYF.

The chain uses TRBV6-5 and TRBJ2-7; 7 positions match TRBD2. Germline V lookup: CDR1 MNHEY, CDR2 SVGAGI. The CDR3 is 14 amino acids. V dropped 5 bases and J dropped 2; count of bases not matched to a gene: 6. CDR3 DNA: TGTGCCAGCAGTCCCCAGGCGGGGGCCTACGAGCAGTACTTC. As protein: CASSPQAGAYEQYF.

V is TRBV19 and J is TRBJ1-1; the D is unclear. Germline V gene lookup returns CDR1 LNHDA and CDR2 SQIVND (reference sequence). The CDR3 covers 15 residues. V was clipped by 3 bases and J by 1 base, with 12 bases between them. The CDR3 sequence is CASSIGPSRNTEAFF. CDR3 coding DNA: TGTGCCAGTAGTATCGGCCCCTCTAGGAACACTGAAGCTTTCTTT.

This clone was seen ten or more times. The chain uses TRBV7-2 and TRBJ1-5; the D is unclear. Trimming took 5 bases from V and 5 from J, leaving 13 bases between them. Germline CDR1 and CDR2: SGHTA and FQGNSA. This CDR3 is built from 14 residues. The CDR3 region is CASSPDGIYQPQHF. Here the CDR3 DNA reads TGTGCCAGCAGCCCCGACGGGATCTATCAGCCCCAGCATTTT.

V usage is TRBV2 and J usage is TRBJ2-5, with D possibly TRBD2 on 6 matching bases. Germline loops: CDR1 SNHLY, CDR2 FYNNEI. CDR3 length: 15 residues. The ends were cut back, 1 base at V and 0 bases at J, with 9 bases in the middle. CDR3 in amino acids: CASSEEEGYQETQYF. The DNA of the CDR3 is TGTGCCAGCAGTGAAGAGGAGGGATACCAAGAGACCCAGTACTTC. Supplemented by reference TRBV2 and TRBJ2-5, the full variable domain reads EPEVTQTPSHQVTQMGQEVILRCVPISNHLYFYWYRQILGQKVEFLVSFYNNEISEKSEIFDDQFSVERPDGSNFTLKIRSTKLEDSAMYFCASSEEEGYQETQYFGPGTRLLVL.